The source of this T cell receptor beta chain is a study of cytomegalovirus exposure and HLA in healthy donors. PCR primers comprised 60 Vbeta and 13 Jbeta primers. Using immunoSEQ multiplex PCR, the repertoire was profiled, and TCRdb retains in-frame clones only, with some absent. This table has about 150,000 clones, about four fifths appearing once. Sample share makes this clone medium-sized. Germline CDR1 is MGHDK and CDR2 is SYGVNS. The CDR3 loop spans 18 amino acids. The V and J ends lost 3 bases and 6 bases, in that order; junction bases with no gene match: 12. What was sequenced was PBMCs. The chain links TRBV25-1 to TRBJ2-1; 12 bases are shared with TRBD2. The origin of this receptor is a man younger than 45 in good health and CMV-seropositive. The CDR3 loop reads CASSDSRPSGGASNEQFF. In DNA form, the CDR3 reads TGTGCCAGCAGTGATTCCCGCCCTAGCGGGGGGGCGAGCAATGAGCAGTTCTTC.